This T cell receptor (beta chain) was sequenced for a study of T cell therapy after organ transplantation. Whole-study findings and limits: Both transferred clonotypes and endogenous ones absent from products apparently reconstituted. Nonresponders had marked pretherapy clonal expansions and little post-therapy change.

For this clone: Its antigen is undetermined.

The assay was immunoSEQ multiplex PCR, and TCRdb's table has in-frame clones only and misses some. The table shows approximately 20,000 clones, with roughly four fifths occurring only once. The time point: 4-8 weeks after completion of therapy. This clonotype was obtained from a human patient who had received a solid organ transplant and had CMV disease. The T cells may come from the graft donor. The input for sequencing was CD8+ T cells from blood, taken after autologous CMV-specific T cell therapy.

CDR3 loop: CASSWGTGTIGEKLFF. The DNA of the CDR3 is TGTGCCAGCAGTTGGGGGACAGGGACGATCGGGGAAAAACTGTTTTTT. The chain combines TRBV27 with TRBJ1-4; TRBD1 aligns across 9 bases. The CDR3 spans 16 residues. V shed 4 bases and J 8 bases; nucleotides not matched to a gene: 11. Germline lookup yields CDR1 MNHEY and CDR2 SMNVEV (reference sequence).